Included here is one T cell receptor (beta chain) sequence, with context. Its antigen is still unknown. The CDR3 spans 16 residues. CDR1 is SGHDT and CDR2 is YYEEEE in the germline V gene. Trimming removed 4 bases from V and 5 bases from J; junction bases left unmatched: 11. The data originate from a study of cytomegalovirus exposure and HLA in healthy donors. Study-wide results and caveats: Earlier analysis looked at TCR beta V segments, and most were productive about 87% or about 30% of the time. Association of a missense DCLRE1C variant with TCR beta V- and J-gene trimming was reported in a later analysis. The authors confirmed in vitro that a few CMV-associated chains were specific for CMV antigens.

The PCR contained 60 Vbeta and 13 Jbeta primers. As originally analysed: An analysis that came later counted tens of millions of unique TCR beta chains, roughly 11 million shared. Only in-frame clones appear in the TCRdb table, and some are missing; sequencing was by immunoSEQ multiplex PCR. Clonal size and the V and J genes are those of that table, whereas D and trimming came from the DNA. The sample holds around 120,000 clones; about 83% are singletons and the top ten take roughly 2.5%. Sequencing used PBMCs. The TCR sequence derives from a woman aged 40 to 50 in good health and CMV-seropositive. The chain couples TRBV5-6 to TRBJ2-3; the match to TRBD2 covers 9 bases. CDR3 amino acids: CASSRFSGRSGDTQYF. As DNA, the CDR3 is TGTGCCAGCAGCCGGTTTAGCGGGAGAAGTGGAGATACGCAGTATTTT.